These 10 T cell receptor beta chains were sequenced from one sample in a study of tumor-infiltrating lymphocytes in primary liver carcinoma. A constant-region primer primed TCR beta cDNA synthesis from about 490 ng of total RNA. Three nested multiplex PCR rounds, a slightly modified ARM-PCR, produced the libraries for TCR beta. Both of the initial two PCR rounds ran for approximately 11 cycles and employed TRBV1-TRBV30 forward primers alongside a C-beta reverse primer. MiXCR was run by TCRdb on the multiplex PCR reads, yielding one entry per CDR3 protein. Of about 320,000 distinct CDR3 sequences in the sample, 65% are singletons; the top ten hold approximately 9%. Unsorted whole blood yielded the blood RNA, and germline DNA was also extracted. The sample taken for sequencing was peripheral blood. These TCRs come from a man in his forties with primary liver carcinoma and hepatitis B virus infection.

Comments on this clonotype: An end of the junction differs from the germline gene, which may be a read error. This chain links TRBV12-3 or TRBV12-4 with TRBJ2-3; D could derive from TRBD1 or TRBD2 (7 bases each). There are 15 residues in the CDR3. CDR3 in amino acids: CATSIAREGTDTQFF. In DNA form, the CDR3 reads TGTGCCACCTCCATAGCGAGGGAGGGGACAGATACGCAGTTTTTT.

This clonotype was recorded once. This chain uses TRBV4-3 with TRBJ1-6, with 7 bases matching TRBD1. Trimming removed 3 bases from V and 5 bases from J; junction bases left unmatched: 10. Germline CDR1 LGHNA, CDR2 YSLEER. This CDR3 spans 17 amino acids. CDR3 sequence reads: CASSQAPAGGNNSPLHF. In nucleotides, the CDR3 is TGCGCCAGCAGCCAGGCACCAGCAGGGGGAAATAATTCACCCCTCCACTTT.

Concerning this clonotype: A much more abundant neighbour one base away suggests this may be a read error. CDR3 loop: CARSYGGALANEKLFF. The CDR3 DNA sequence: TGTGCCAGAAGTTACGGGGGGGCCCTGGCTAATGAAAAACTGTTTTTT. This sequence joins TRBV6-5 and TRBJ1-4; D perhaps matches TRBD1 (6 bases). The CDR3 consists of 16 residues. Germline loops: CDR1 MNHEY, CDR2 SVGAGI.

Remarks on this clonotype: Mismatch with germline at one junction end may stem from a read error. The chain is built from TRBV30 and TRBJ2-1; a possible D gene is TRBD2 (6 bases). The DNA end favors TRBJ2-7, so the J call may be wrong. This CDR3 comprises 12 residues. In germline, CDR1 is GTSNPN, CDR2 SVGIG (reference sequence). In nucleotides, the CDR3 is TGTACCTGGAGACTAGATTACAATGAGCAGTACTTC. Protein product: CTWRLDYNEQYF.

This clonotype was seen many times. This chain uses TRBV12-3 or TRBV12-4 with TRBJ2-7, with D possibly TRBD2 on 6 matching bases. The length of the CDR3 is 15 residues. Trimming pared 1 base from V and 3 bases from J, leaving 13 bases between. The CDR3 loop is CASSLGLASNYEQYF. CDR3 bases: TGTGCCAGCAGTTTAGGGCTAGCGAGCAACTACGAGCAGTACTTC.

This chain joins TRBV29-1 and TRBJ1-1; 7 bases align to TRBD1. Trimming took 4 bases from V and 3 from J; bases not matched to a gene: 14. Germline assignment: CDR1 SQVTM and CDR2 ANQGSEA. The CDR3 length is 16 residues. This chain's CDR3 is CSVGSAGGKVHTEAFF. Here the CDR3 DNA reads TGCAGCGTTGGGTCGGCAGGGGGAAAGGTCCACACTGAAGCTTTCTTT.

Concerning this clonotype itself: At one of its ends the junction is not consistent with the germline gene, which may arise from a read error. V and J are TRBV6-1 and TRBJ2-5; 7 bases agree with TRBD1. The CDR3 runs 14 residues. CDR1 and CDR2 from the germline V gene are MNHNS and SASEGT. The CDR3 reads CSSSEGTDRETQYF. CDR3 DNA sequence: TGTTCCAGCAGTGAAGGGACAGATCGAGAGACCCAGTACTTC.

The CDR3, as DNA: TGTGCCTGGAGTCAAGTAGAAACCAAAAACATTCAGTACTTC. It is translated as CAWSQVETKNIQYF. This chain connects TRBV30 to TRBJ2-4; D gene uncertain. The germline V gene has CDR1 GTSNPN and CDR2 SVGIG (reference sequence). Trimming removed 2 bases from V and 2 bases from J, with 10 bases in between. The CDR3 is made up of 14 amino acids. The full variable domain, in which reference TRBV30 and TRBJ2-4 provide the parts outside the CDR3, is SQTIHQWPATLVQPVGSPLSLECTVEGTSNPNLYWYRQAAGRGLQLLFYSVGIGQISSEVPQNLSASRPQDRQFILSSKKLLLSDSGFYLCAWSQVETKNIQYFGAGTRLSVL.

A few counts support this clonotype. CDR3 loop: CASSPPGSGIYNEQFF. The CDR3 nucleotides read TGTGCCAGCAGTCCGCCGGGTAGCGGGATATACAATGAGCAGTTCTTC. The rearrangement joins TRBV28 to TRBJ2-1; 8 bases fit TRBD2. Trimming at V came to 5 bases and at J to 4 bases, leaving 10 bases not matched to a gene. Germline CDR1 MDHEN, CDR2 SYDVKM. CDR3 size: 16 residues.

The chain joins TRBV6-2 or TRBV6-3 to TRBJ2-1; D may be TRBD2 (5 bases). V was clipped by 8 bases and J by 8 bases, with 16 bases between them. This CDR3 region has 13 residues. Germline CDR1 reads MNHEY; CDR2 reads SVGEGT. CDR3: CASGRRCVDEQFF. CDR3 nucleotides: TGTGCCAGCGGCCGGAGGTGCGTCGATGAGCAGTTCTTC.